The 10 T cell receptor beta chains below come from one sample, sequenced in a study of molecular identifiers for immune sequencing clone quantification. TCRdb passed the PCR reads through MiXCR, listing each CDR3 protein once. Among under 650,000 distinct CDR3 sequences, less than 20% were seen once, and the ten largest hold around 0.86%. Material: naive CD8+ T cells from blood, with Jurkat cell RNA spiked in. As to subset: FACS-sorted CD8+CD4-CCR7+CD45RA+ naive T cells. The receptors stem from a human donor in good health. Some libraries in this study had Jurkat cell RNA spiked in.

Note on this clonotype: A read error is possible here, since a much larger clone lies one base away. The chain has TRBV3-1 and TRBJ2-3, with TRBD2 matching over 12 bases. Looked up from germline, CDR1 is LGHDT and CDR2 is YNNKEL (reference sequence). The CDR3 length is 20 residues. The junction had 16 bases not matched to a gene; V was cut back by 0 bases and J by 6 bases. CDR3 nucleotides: TGTGCCAGCAGCCAAGATCTCTCCGTACTAGCGGGGGGCCGAGCGGATACGCAGTATTTT. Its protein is CASSQDLSVLAGGRADTQYF.

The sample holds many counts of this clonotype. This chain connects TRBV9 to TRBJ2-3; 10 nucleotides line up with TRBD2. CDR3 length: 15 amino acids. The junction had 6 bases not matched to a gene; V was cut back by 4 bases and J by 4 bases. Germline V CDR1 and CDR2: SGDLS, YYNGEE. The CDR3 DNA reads TGTGCCAGCAGCCTCAGCGGGAGGGCCTCAGATACGCAGTATTTT. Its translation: CASSLSGRASDTQYF.

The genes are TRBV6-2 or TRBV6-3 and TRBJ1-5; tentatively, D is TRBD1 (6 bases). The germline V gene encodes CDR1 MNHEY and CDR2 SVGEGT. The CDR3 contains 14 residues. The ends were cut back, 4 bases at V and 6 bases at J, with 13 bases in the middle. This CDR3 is CASSWGQGSQPQHF. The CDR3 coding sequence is TGTGCCAGCAGTTGGGGGCAGGGGAGTCAGCCCCAGCATTTT.

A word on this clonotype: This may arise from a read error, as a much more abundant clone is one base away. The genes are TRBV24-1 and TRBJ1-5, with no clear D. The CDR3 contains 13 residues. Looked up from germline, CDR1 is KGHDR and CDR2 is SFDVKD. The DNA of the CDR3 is TGTGCCACCAGTGCTGGCCGCAATCATCCCCAGCATTTT. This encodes CATSAGRNHPQHF.

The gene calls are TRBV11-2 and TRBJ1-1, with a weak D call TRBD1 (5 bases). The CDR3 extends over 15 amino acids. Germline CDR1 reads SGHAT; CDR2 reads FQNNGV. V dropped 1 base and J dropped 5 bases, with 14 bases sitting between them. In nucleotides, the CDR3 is TGTGCCAGCAGCTTAGGGGCAGGGCGTTGGACTGAAGCTTTCTTT. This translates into CASSLGAGRWTEAFF.

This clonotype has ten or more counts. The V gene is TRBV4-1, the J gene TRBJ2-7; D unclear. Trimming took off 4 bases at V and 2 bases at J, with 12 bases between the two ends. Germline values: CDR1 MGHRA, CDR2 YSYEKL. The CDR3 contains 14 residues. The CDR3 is CASSPGYSTYEQYF. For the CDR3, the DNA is TGCGCCAGCAGCCCGGGTTACTCTACCTACGAGCAGTACTTC.

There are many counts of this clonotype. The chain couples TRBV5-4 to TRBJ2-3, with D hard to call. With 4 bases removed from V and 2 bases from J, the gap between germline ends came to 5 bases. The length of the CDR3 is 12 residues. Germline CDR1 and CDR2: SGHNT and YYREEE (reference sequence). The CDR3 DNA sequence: TGTGCCAGCAGCGATATCACAGATACGCAGTATTTT. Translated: CASSDITDTQYF. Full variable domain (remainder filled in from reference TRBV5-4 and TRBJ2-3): ETGVTQSPTHLIKTRGQQVTLRCSSQSGHNTVSWYQQALGQGPQFIFQYYREEENGRGNFPPRFSGLQFPNYSSELNVNALELDDSALYLCASSDITDTQYFGPGTRLTVL.

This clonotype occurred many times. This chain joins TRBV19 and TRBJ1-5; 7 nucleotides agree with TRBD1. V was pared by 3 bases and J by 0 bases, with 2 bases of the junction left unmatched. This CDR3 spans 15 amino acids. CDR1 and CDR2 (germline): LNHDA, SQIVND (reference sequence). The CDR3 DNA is TGTGCCAGTAGTATTGGGACAGCTAGCAATCAGCCCCAGCATTTT. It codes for CASSIGTASNQPQHF. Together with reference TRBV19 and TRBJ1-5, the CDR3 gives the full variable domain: DGGITQSPKYLFRKEGQNVTLSCEQNLNHDAMYWYRQDPGQGLRLIYYSQIVNDFQKGDIAEGYSVSREKKESFPLTVTSAQKNPTAFYLCASSIGTASNQPQHFGDGTRLSIL.

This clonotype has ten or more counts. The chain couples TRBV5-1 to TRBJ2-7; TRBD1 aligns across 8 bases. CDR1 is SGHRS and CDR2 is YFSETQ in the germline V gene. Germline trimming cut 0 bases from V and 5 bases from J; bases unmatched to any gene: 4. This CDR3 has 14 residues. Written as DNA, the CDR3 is TGCGCCAGCAGCTTGGCGACAGGGGCCGACGAGCAGTACTTC. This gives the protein CASSLATGADEQYF. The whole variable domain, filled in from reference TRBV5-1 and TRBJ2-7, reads KAGVTQTPRYLIKTRGQQVTLSCSPISGHRSVSWYQQTPGQGLQFLFEYFSETQRNKGNFPGRFSGRQFSNSRSEMNVSTLELGDSALYLCASSLATGADEQYFGPGTRLTVT.

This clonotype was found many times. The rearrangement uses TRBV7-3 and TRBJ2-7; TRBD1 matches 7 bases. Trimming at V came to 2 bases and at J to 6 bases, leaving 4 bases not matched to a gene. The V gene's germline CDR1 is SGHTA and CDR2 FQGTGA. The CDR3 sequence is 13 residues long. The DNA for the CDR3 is TGTGCCAGCAGCTTAGGGGGACAGAGCGAGCAGTACTTC. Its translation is CASSLGGQSEQYF.